The 4 T cell receptor beta chains reported below all come from one sample, sequenced in a study of T cells in localized non-small cell lung cancer. This table comes from immunoSEQ multiplex PCR, and its TCRdb copy is limited to in-frame clones, with some not included. The sample holds roughly 28,000 clones, roughly 90% seen once. Sequencing used peripheral blood, obtained before any cancer treatment. These receptors originate from a male donor at least 60 years old with stage I lung adenocarcinoma.

This chain joins TRBV27 and TRBJ1-4; D is possibly TRBD1 (5 bases). Germline CDR1 reads MNHEY; CDR2 reads SMNVEV (reference sequence). The length of the CDR3 is 15 residues. Trimming left V 9 bases short and J 6 bases short, with 20 bases between. The CDR3 bases are TGTGCCAGAATTCGGTGGGGGGGGGACGATGAAAAACTGTTTTTT. As protein: CARIRWGGDDEKLFF.

V is TRBV23-1 and J is TRBJ2-2, with 7 positions matching TRBD1. TRBV23-1 is classed as an ORF, of uncertain function. V shed 4 bases and J 7 bases; nucleotides not matched to a gene: 12. This CDR3 has 16 amino acids. This CDR3 reads CASSRIGRGFDGELFF. As DNA, the CDR3 is TGCGCCAGCAGTCGTATCGGCAGGGGGTTTGACGGGGAGCTGTTTTTT.

This chain joins TRBV5-4 and TRBJ2-7; 9 positions match TRBD1. J lost 3 bases, V lost 9 bases, and 13 bases had no gene match. The CDR3 is 15 residues long. Germline lookup yields CDR1 SGHNT and CDR2 YYREEE (reference sequence). The CDR3 loop reads CATHAPGQGGYEQYF. The CDR3 DNA reads as TGTGCCACCCACGCTCCGGGACAGGGAGGCTACGAGCAGTACTTC. The whole variable domain, filled in from reference TRBV5-4 and TRBJ2-7, reads ETGVTQSPTHLIKTRGQQVTLRCSSQSGHNTVSWYQQALGQGPQFIFQYYREEENGRGNFPPRFSGLQFPNYSSELNVNALELDDSALYLCATHAPGQGGYEQYFGPGTRLTVT.

V gene TRBV2 combines with J gene TRBJ1-5, with TRBD1 matching over 7 bases. This CDR3 comprises 13 residues. The V and J ends lost 7 bases and 6 bases, in that order; junction bases with no gene match: 6. CDR1 and CDR2 from the germline V gene are SNHLY and FYNNEI. CDR3: CASTWTGAQPQHF. As DNA, the CDR3 is TGTGCCAGCACCTGGACAGGAGCTCAGCCCCAGCATTTT.